The 27 T cell receptor beta chains reported below all come from one sample, sequenced in a study of blood T cell repertoires in COVID-19. Only in-frame clones appear in the TCRdb table, and some are missing; sequencing was by immunoSEQ multiplex PCR. Here the sample spans 200,000 to 250,000 clones, around 90% being singletons. Sequencing used peripheral blood. The receptors come from a man younger than 30 with active or convalescent COVID-19.

V and J are TRBV30 and TRBJ2-1, with a possible D match to TRBD2 (6 bases). The CDR3 has 15 residues. The V gene's germline CDR1 is GTSNPN and CDR2 SVGIG (reference sequence). V was shortened by 5 bases and J by 5 bases, with 19 bases between the two germline ends. CDR3 coding DNA: TGTGCCTGGCAGGGAGGAGCGAGTACACACAATGAGCAGTTCTTC. Its translation: CAWQGGASTHNEQFF.

This clone was detected only a few times. The chain joins TRBV3-1 (or the pseudogene TRBV3-2) to TRBJ1-1; D is unclear. This CDR3 is built from 14 residues. V was cut by 1 base and J by 1 base, with 7 bases left in between. Germline-derived CDR1 and CDR2 are LGHDT and YNNKEL (reference sequence). CDR3 nucleotides: TGTGCCAGCAGCCAAGCGCACTCGAACACTGAAGCTTTCTTT. The encoded protein is CASSQAHSNTEAFF.

The chain recombines TRBV6-2 or TRBV6-3 with TRBJ2-2; 13 bases are shared with TRBD2. Germline values: CDR1 MNHEY, CDR2 SVGEGT. V trimming: 5 bases; J trimming: 3 bases; junction bases outside the gene matches: 6. The CDR3 totals 17 residues. CDR3 nucleotide sequence: TGTGCCAGCAGTAACCCGGGACTAGCGGGATACACCGGGGAGCTGTTTTTT. As protein: CASSNPGLAGYTGELFF.

The chain joins TRBV7-2 to TRBJ2-7, with 16 bases aligning to TRBD2. This CDR3 is built from 17 residues. The V segment lost 5 bases and the J segment 6 bases; nucleotides outside the gene matches: 10. Germline V gene sequence: CDR1 SGHTA, CDR2 FQGNSA. The CDR3 loop is CASSPLGTSGRATEQYF. CDR3 coding DNA: TGTGCCAGCAGCCCGCTAGGGACTAGCGGGAGGGCCACCGAGCAGTACTTC.

The chain joins TRBV27 to TRBJ2-1; 7 bases match TRBD2. The V gene end was trimmed by 2 bases and the J gene end by 7 bases; junction bases not matched to a gene: 5. The CDR3 runs 14 residues. Germline-derived CDR1 and CDR2 are MNHEY and SMNVEV (reference sequence). Written as DNA, the CDR3 is TGTGCCAGCAGTTTAGTGGGAGGGCTAAATGAGCAGTTCTTC. This translates into CASSLVGGLNEQFF.

Remarks on this clone: Compared with germline, one end of the junction differs, possibly owing to a read error. The DNA for the CDR3 is TGTGCCAGCAGCGTAGTTTCGTGGGGGCCGCCCCCTTTT. Translating it yields CASSVVSWGPPPF. The genes are TRBV9 and TRBJ1-4, with D tentatively TRBD1 (6 bases). The CDR3 extends over 13 amino acids. CDR1 is SGDLS and CDR2 is YYNGEE in the germline V gene.

CDR3 coding DNA: TGTGCCAGCAGCGAACGGGGGGGGAATTCACCCCTCCACTTT. Translation: CASSERGGNSPLHF. This sequence joins TRBV9 and TRBJ1-6; tentatively, D is TRBD1 (5 bases). Between the trimmed V and J ends, which lost 3 bases and 7 bases, there was a span of 11 bases. The germline gives CDR1 SGDLS, CDR2 YYNGEE. The CDR3 has 14 amino acids.

This chain connects TRBV13 to TRBJ2-2; TRBD2 is a possible D gene (5 bases). The CDR3 loop spans 16 amino acids. Germline values: CDR1 PRHDT, CDR2 FYEKMQ (reference sequence). V dropped 5 bases and J dropped 3 bases, with 16 bases sitting between them. The CDR3 here is CASSPLGGEYTGELFF. CDR3 sequence (DNA): TGTGCCAGCAGCCCGCTCGGAGGAGAATACACCGGGGAGCTGTTTTTT.

The genes are TRBV9 and TRBJ2-5; 7 bases align to TRBD2. Looked up from germline, CDR1 is SGDLS and CDR2 is YYNGEE. After removal of 4 bases from V and 2 bases from J, the junction contained 11 bases not matched to a gene. The CDR3 totals 16 residues. This chain's CDR3 is CASSPRLAGGQETQYF. CDR3 in DNA: TGTGCCAGCAGCCCCCGACTAGCTGGGGGGCAAGAGACCCAGTACTTC.

This sequence joins TRBV19 and TRBJ2-7, with a possible D match to TRBD2 (5 bases). CDR1 and CDR2 (germline): LNHDA, SQIVND (reference sequence). This CDR3 region has 14 residues. V lost 3 bases and J 5 bases, leaving 14 bases between the germline ends. This chain's CDR3 is CASSIRPAGDEQYF. Written as DNA, the CDR3 is TGTGCCAGTAGTATCCGACCGGCCGGGGACGAGCAGTACTTC.

This sequence joins TRBV7-9 and TRBJ2-5; D is unresolved. Trimming stripped 2 bases from V and 1 base from J, with 8 bases between. The CDR3 length is 14 residues. Germline CDR1 SEHNR, CDR2 FQNEAQ (reference sequence). CDR3 nucleotide sequence: TGTGCCAGCAGCTTATTCGTCAGCCAAGAGACCCAGTACTTC. Residues: CASSLFVSQETQYF.

The chain employs TRBV19 and TRBJ1-1; unclear D gene. Germline CDR1 and CDR2: LNHDA and SQIVND (reference sequence). Trimming removed 6 bases at V and 4 bases at J, with 15 bases between. This CDR3 has 14 amino acids. The DNA of the CDR3 is TGTGCCAGTAGCGATCGGGGTTGGGGCACTGAAGCTTTCTTT. Its translation: CASSDRGWGTEAFF.

The chain combines TRBV7-6 with TRBJ2-1, with a possible D match to TRBD2 (6 bases). V was clipped by 2 bases and J by 2 bases, with 13 bases between them. The CDR3 totals 16 residues. The germline CDR1 and CDR2 sequences are SGHVS and FNYEAQ. The DNA for the CDR3 is TGTGCCAGCAGCTTATCTTGGCGGGAAGCCTACAATGAGCAGTTCTTC. Translation gives CASSLSWREAYNEQFF.

This chain links TRBV6-5 with TRBJ2-3, with D unresolved. There are 14 residues in the CDR3. V lost 2 bases to trimming and J lost 1 base, with 7 bases between them. Germline CDR1 MNHEY, CDR2 SVGAGI. The CDR3 nucleotides read TGTGCCAGCAGTTACATACTCGGCACAGATACGCAGTATTTT. Translating gives CASSYILGTDTQYF.

This clone showed up just once. This chain uses TRBV6-5 with TRBJ1-2, with unresolved D. CDR3 length: 14 residues. Germline-derived CDR1 and CDR2 are MNHEY and SVGAGI. With 6 bases removed from V and 0 bases from J, the gap between germline ends came to 11 bases. The CDR3 loop reads CASRRTDTNYGYTF. The CDR3 coding sequence is TGTGCCAGCAGAAGAACAGATACTAACTATGGCTACACCTTC.

The CDR3 loop is CASSPNFPGGGEAFF. In DNA, the CDR3 is TGTGCCAGCTCACCAAACTTCCCCGGGGGAGGTGAAGCTTTCTTT. The chain joins TRBV18 to TRBJ1-1; D is perhaps TRBD1 (5 bases). The V end lost 2 bases, the J end lost 7 bases, and 17 bases lay between the germline ends. The CDR3 length is 15 residues. Germline V gene sequence: CDR1 KGHSH, CDR2 LQKENI. Combining the CDR3 with reference TRBV18 and TRBJ1-1 gives the whole variable domain NAGVMQNPRHLVRRRGQEARLRCSPMKGHSHVYWYRQLPEEGLKFMVYLQKENIIDESGMPKERFSAEFPKEGPSILRIQQVVRGDSAAYFCASSPNFPGGGEAFFGQGTRLTVV.

This chain joins TRBV7-8 and TRBJ1-5; TRBD1 might be the D (6 bases). CDR1 and CDR2 from the germline V gene are SGHVS and FQNEAQ. The CDR3 sequence is 13 residues long. Trimming shortened V by 5 bases and J by 7 bases, and 12 bases separated the two germline ends. The CDR3 loop reads CASSANREQPQHF. In nucleotides, the CDR3 is TGTGCCAGCAGCGCAAACAGGGAGCAGCCCCAGCATTTT.

The gene calls are TRBV5-4 and TRBJ2-7; 7 nucleotides line up with TRBD2. This CDR3 comprises 16 residues. Germline V gene sequence: CDR1 SGHNT, CDR2 YYREEE (reference sequence). With V trimmed by 0 bases and J by 6 bases, 12 bases remained unmatched. CDR3 loop: CASSLARSGGEGEQYF. CDR3 nucleotide sequence: TGTGCCAGCAGCTTGGCCCGGTCTGGGGGGGAGGGCGAGCAGTACTTC.

J is TRBJ1-2 and V is TRBV4-3; 7 nucleotides line up with TRBD1. V gave up 0 bases and J gave up 1 base; unmatched junction bases: 5. Germline CDR1 is LGHNA and CDR2 is YSLEER. This CDR3 has 16 amino acids. CDR3 amino acids: CASSQDIGGINYGYTF. The CDR3 DNA follows: TGCGCCAGCAGCCAAGATATAGGGGGCATTAACTATGGCTACACCTTC.

The chain combines TRBV5-4 with TRBJ2-7, with 8 nucleotides matching TRBD2. V dropped 5 bases and J dropped 6; count of bases not matched to a gene: 13. The CDR3 contains 15 residues. Germline CDR1 reads SGHNT; CDR2 reads YYREEE (reference sequence). In DNA, the CDR3 is TGTGCCAGCAGTAGAGTTCAAGCGGGAGACGGCGAGCAGTACTTC. This gives the protein CASSRVQAGDGEQYF.

The chain is built from TRBV6-1 and TRBJ1-2; a weak D match, TRBD1 (5 bases). The germline V gene encodes CDR1 MNHNS and CDR2 SASEGT. The CDR3 runs 16 residues. V was shortened by 4 bases and J by 0 bases, with 15 bases between the two germline ends. The CDR3 region has the DNA TGTGCCAGCAGTGTTTCTGAGGTGACAGCTAACTATGGCTACACCTTC. It yields the protein CASSVSEVTANYGYTF.

The chain combines TRBV6-5 with TRBJ1-2; D might be TRBD1 (6 bases). Trimming stripped 6 bases from V and 5 bases from J, with 7 bases between. CDR1 and CDR2 from the germline V gene are MNHEY and SVGAGI. This CDR3 has 11 amino acids. CDR3 protein: CASSTGYGYTF. CDR3 DNA: TGTGCCAGCAGCACAGGGTATGGCTACACCTTC.

J is TRBJ1-6 and V is TRBV21-1; the DNA was not compared with TRBD1, the D call given in the table. TRBV21-1 is listed as a pseudogene. The CDR3 covers 14 residues. The CDR3 nucleotides read TGTGCCAGCAGCAGGCCAGGGGGCCAGTCACCCCTCCACTTT. It yields the protein CASSRPGGQSPLHF.

This clone is a singleton in its sample. J is TRBJ1-1 and V is TRBV2; unclear D gene. Deletions cut 5 bases from V and 4 bases from J, with 8 bases between. From germline, CDR1 is SNHLY and CDR2 FYNNEI. The CDR3 has 12 amino acids. CDR3: CASSTPGTEAFF. DNA of the CDR3: TGTGCCAGCAGTACCCCGGGCACTGAAGCTTTCTTT.

The CDR3 here is CAITRGINSYEQYF. The CDR3 coding sequence is TGTGCCATCACGCGCGGGATTAACTCCTACGAGCAGTACTTC. The gene calls are TRBV10-3 and TRBJ2-7, with D perhaps matching TRBD2 (6 bases). Between the trimmed V and J ends, which lost 7 bases and 0 bases, there was a span of 13 bases. Germline V gene lookup returns CDR1 ENHRY and CDR2 SYGVKD. This CDR3 has 14 amino acids.

The chain couples TRBV5-1 to TRBJ1-1; no clear D. Trimming removed 1 base at V and 2 bases at J, with 3 bases between. From germline, CDR1 is SGHRS and CDR2 YFSETQ. The CDR3 is 12 amino acids. Here the CDR3 reads CASSLYNTEAFF. In DNA form, the CDR3 reads TGCGCCAGCAGCTTGTATAACACTGAAGCTTTCTTT.

The chain uses TRBV28 and TRBJ2-7, with D possibly being TRBD2 (5 bases). Germline V gene data show CDR1 as MDHEN and CDR2 as SYDVKM. CDR3 length: 14 residues. The germline V and J ends were trimmed by 10 bases and 1 base, with 17 bases remaining between them. The CDR3, as DNA: TGTGCCACCCTCGTCTCGCGGGCGTCCTACGAGCAGTACTTC. This sequence encodes CATLVSRASYEQYF. Complete variable domain (other parts from reference TRBV28 and TRBJ2-7): DVKVTQSSRYLVKRTGEKVFLECVQDMDHENMFWYRQDPGLGLRLIYFSYDVKMKEKGDIPEGYSVSREKKERFSLILESASTNQTSMYLCATLVSRASYEQYFGPGTRLTVT.